Following are 28 T cell receptor beta chains from one sample sequenced in a study of healthy donors' naive CD4 and CD8 T cells. Each TCR library used about 500 ng of total RNA and a linear amplification protocol. TCRdb called the reads again in MiXCR, with one record for every CDR3 protein. Here the sample spans roughly 200,000 distinct CDR3 sequences, about 76% being singletons. The material sequenced was naive CD4+ and CD8+ T cells sorted from blood, pooled from several donors. Receptor source: a pool of human donors in good health; the sample pools cells from several healthy donors.

The genes are TRBV30 and TRBJ2-3, with D perhaps TRBD2 (6 bases). The CDR3 is 13 amino acids. Germline V gives CDR1 GTSNPN, CDR2 SVGIG (reference sequence). The germline V and J ends were trimmed by 7 bases and 2 bases, with 13 bases remaining between them. CDR3 amino acids: CASEEGITDTQYF. As DNA, the CDR3 is TGTGCCTCTGAGGAGGGAATCACAGATACGCAGTATTTT.

Only a few counts were recorded for this clonotype. The rearrangement uses TRBV29-1 and TRBJ2-1; D not resolved. The length of the CDR3 is 15 residues. Germline CDR1 reads SQVTM; CDR2 reads ANQGSEA. V dropped 4 bases and J dropped 0 bases, with 13 bases sitting between them. The CDR3 loop reads CSVGDTSSSYNEQFF. The CDR3 DNA reads as TGCAGCGTTGGGGATACGTCGAGCTCCTACAATGAGCAGTTCTTC.

The chain employs TRBV19 and TRBJ1-5; possible D gene TRBD1, 5 bases. The CDR3 has 15 amino acids. The germline V gene has CDR1 LNHDA and CDR2 SQIVND (reference sequence). V lost 5 bases and J 7 bases, leaving 18 bases between the germline ends. CDR3 nucleotide sequence: TGTGCCAGTAGTTGCAGGGCAACCCGGAGCCAGCCCCAGCATTTT. Its protein is CASSCRATRSQPQHF.

This clonotype showed up just a few times. The rearrangement joins TRBV27 to TRBJ2-1, with 7 bases identical to TRBD1. The ends lost 10 bases at V and 2 bases at J; junction bases unmatched: 5. In germline, CDR1 is MNHEY, CDR2 SMNVEV (reference sequence). The CDR3 has 13 residues. The chain's CDR3 is CATKDRTYNEQFF. CDR3 nucleotide sequence: TGTGCCACCAAGGACAGGACCTACAATGAGCAGTTCTTC.

Points on this clonotype: Compared with germline, one end of the junction differs, possibly owing to a read error. This chain joins TRBV5-1 and TRBJ2-1, with 8 bases lining up with TRBD2. Germline CDR1 reads SGHRS; CDR2 reads YFSETQ. The CDR3 extends over 16 amino acids. The CDR3 loop is CASSLDGRAAYNEQFF. In DNA, the CDR3 is TGTGCCAGCAGCTTGGACGGGAGGGCCGCATACAATGAGCAGTTCTTC.

The chain combines TRBV19 with TRBJ2-5; 7 nucleotides align to TRBD1. V gave up 6 bases and J gave up 5 bases; unmatched junction bases: 9. CDR1 is LNHDA and CDR2 is SQIVND in the germline V gene (reference sequence). CDR3 length equals 14 residues. The CDR3 spells CASRGNRGHETQYF. The CDR3 DNA sequence: TGTGCCAGTAGAGGGAACAGGGGCCACGAGACCCAGTACTTC.

V usage is TRBV5-1 and J usage is TRBJ2-7, with 7 bases that match TRBD1. The V segment lost 3 bases and the J segment 3 bases; nucleotides outside the gene matches: 9. Germline V gene sequence: CDR1 SGHRS, CDR2 YFSETQ. The CDR3 has 15 residues. The CDR3 spells CASSWTTGRGYEQYF. For the CDR3, the DNA is TGCGCCAGCAGCTGGACGACAGGGAGAGGCTACGAGCAGTACTTC.

The rearrangement joins TRBV29-1 to TRBJ1-1; D not certain. V lost 6 bases and J lost 1, with 3 bases in between. The CDR3 covers 10 residues. Germline CDR1 SQVTM, CDR2 ANQGSEA. The CDR3 sequence: CSVRNTEAFF. CDR3 sequence (DNA): TGCAGCGTCCGGAACACTGAAGCTTTCTTT.

The chain is built from TRBV18 and TRBJ1-2; 7 bases line up with TRBD1. The V gene's germline CDR1 is KGHSH and CDR2 LQKENI. The CDR3 is 15 amino acids. Trimming took 3 bases from V and 3 from J; bases not matched to a gene: 7. CDR3 sequence reads: CASSPLKGAYYGYTF. CDR3 in DNA: TGTGCCAGCTCACCCCTAAAGGGGGCATACTATGGCTACACCTTC.

The rearrangement links TRBV6-5 to TRBJ1-1; D uncertain. CDR3 length: 13 residues. V lost 0 bases, J lost 1 base, and 3 bases lay in between. Germline CDR1 reads MNHEY; CDR2 reads SVGAGI. As DNA, the CDR3 is TGTGCCAGCAGTTACTCAGAGAACACTGAAGCTTTCTTT. Amino acids: CASSYSENTEAFF.

The chain links TRBV6-5 to TRBJ2-1; D might be TRBD2 (5 bases). The CDR3 totals 14 residues. V lost 8 bases and J lost 0, with 11 bases in between. Germline lookup yields CDR1 MNHEY and CDR2 SVGAGI. The CDR3 reads CASYGSGSYNEQFF. The DNA for the CDR3 is TGTGCCAGCTACGGAAGCGGCTCCTACAATGAGCAGTTCTTC.

This clonotype was seen more than once but under ten times. The chain is built from TRBV30 and TRBJ1-6; D call uncertain. V lost 4 bases to trimming and J lost 7 bases, with 11 bases between them. The CDR3 is made up of 13 amino acids. The V gene's germline CDR1 is GTSNPN and CDR2 SVGIG (reference sequence). In DNA form, the CDR3 reads TGTGCCTGGACTGGGAACGGGAATTCACCCCTCCACTTT. Translation gives CAWTGNGNSPLHF. The whole variable domain, remainder taken from reference TRBV30 and TRBJ1-6, is SQTIHQWPATLVQPVGSPLSLECTVEGTSNPNLYWYRQAAGRGLQLLFYSVGIGQISSEVPQNLSASRPQDRQFILSSKKLLLSDSGFYLCAWTGNGNSPLHFGNGTRLTVT.

CDR3 protein: CATSGSGLAGGVNEQFF. The CDR3 region has the DNA TGTGCCACCAGCGGATCGGGACTAGCGGGAGGCGTAAATGAGCAGTTCTTC. The chain recombines TRBV15 with TRBJ2-1, with 15 bases aligning to TRBD2. Trimming took 5 bases from V and 7 from J; bases not matched to a gene: 9. From germline, CDR1 is LNHNV and CDR2 YYDKDF (reference sequence). This CDR3 spans 17 amino acids.

J is TRBJ1-1 and V is TRBV19, with D uncertain. Deletions cut 4 bases from V and 1 base from J, with 10 bases between. CDR3 length: 14 amino acids. The germline V gene has CDR1 LNHDA and CDR2 SQIVND (reference sequence). Here the CDR3 DNA reads TGTGCCAGTAGTACCCGCCCGGGGAACACTGAAGCTTTCTTT. Amino acid sequence: CASSTRPGNTEAFF.

The rearrangement uses TRBV29-1 and TRBJ2-7; TRBD2 is a possible D gene (5 bases). V was pared by 2 bases and J by 0 bases, with 20 bases between. Germline V gene lookup returns CDR1 SQVTM and CDR2 ANQGSEA. The length of the CDR3 is 17 residues. The CDR3 DNA reads TGCAGCGTTGAATATATCATTGGAAGCGGCAGCTCCTACGAGCAGTACTTC. Translated: CSVEYIIGSGSSYEQYF.

Only one count was recorded for this clonotype. The chain has TRBV12-5 and TRBJ1-1, with D possibly being TRBD1 (5 bases). Germline CDR1 reads LGHNT; CDR2 reads FRNRAP. This CDR3 spans 15 amino acids. V was cut by 4 bases and J by 4 bases, with 16 bases left in between. The CDR3 DNA reads as TGTGCTAGTGGTTCTCGCGTGGGGCCTAGCACTGAAGCTTTCTTT. Its protein is CASGSRVGPSTEAFF.

This clonotype was observed a few times. The genes are TRBV30 and TRBJ2-1, with 11 bases fitting TRBD1. The V segment lost 8 bases and the J segment 8 bases; nucleotides outside the gene matches: 11. Germline CDR1 and CDR2: GTSNPN and SVGIG (reference sequence). The CDR3 has 14 amino acids. The CDR3 DNA reads TGTGCCCAGAAGCTCCGGACAGGGGGCTATGAGCAGTTCTTC. It encodes CAQKLRTGGYEQFF.

This chain connects TRBV27 to TRBJ2-6; D is ambiguous. Per the germline V gene, CDR1 is MNHEY and CDR2 is SMNVEV (reference sequence). V gave up 6 bases and J gave up 4 bases, with 7 bases separating them. CDR3 length equals 13 residues. For the CDR3, the DNA is TGTGCCAGCAGCTGGACCGGGGCCAACGTCCTGACTTTC. Its protein is CASSWTGANVLTF.

This chain connects TRBV6-6 to TRBJ2-1; 7 bases match TRBD2. The CDR3 contains 15 residues. Germline trimming cut 0 bases from V and 8 bases from J; bases unmatched to any gene: 7. The V gene's germline CDR1 is MNHNY and CDR2 SVGAGI (reference sequence). The CDR3 coding sequence is TGTGCCAGCAGTTACTCGTGGACTAGTGGCGATGAGCAGTTCTTC. Translated, it gives CASSYSWTSGDEQFF.

The V call is TRBV6-5, the J call TRBJ2-7; possibly TRBD2 for D (5 bases). Per the germline V gene, CDR1 is MNHEY and CDR2 is SVGAGI. This CDR3 is built from 16 residues. V was cut by 0 bases and J by 0 bases, with 12 bases left in between. CDR3 in amino acids: CASSYSSGRGSYEQYV. CDR3 DNA: TGTGCCAGCAGTTACTCGAGCGGACGGGGCTCCTACGAGCAGTACGTC.

The chain has TRBV29-1 and TRBJ2-7; 14 nucleotides align to TRBD2. This CDR3 has 15 amino acids. The germline V gene has CDR1 SQVTM and CDR2 ANQGSEA. The ends lost 6 bases at V and 2 bases at J; junction bases unmatched: 6. The CDR3 sequence is CSVPGTSGRPYEQYF. The CDR3 coding sequence is TGCAGCGTCCCCGGGACTAGCGGGAGACCCTACGAGCAGTACTTC.

The chain combines TRBV6-5 with TRBJ2-7; D remains ambiguous. CDR1 and CDR2 from the germline V gene are MNHEY and SVGAGI. The CDR3 loop spans 13 amino acids. Trimming removed 2 bases at V and 6 bases at J, with 11 bases between. The CDR3 spells CASSYPHGLEQYF. CDR3 nucleotides: TGTGCCAGCAGTTACCCCCACGGGCTCGAGCAGTACTTC.

V and J are TRBV29-1 and TRBJ1-3; tentative D call: TRBD1 (5 bases). Germline assignment: CDR1 SQVTM and CDR2 ANQGSEA. The length of the CDR3 is 14 residues. Between the trimmed V and J ends, which lost 7 bases and 0 bases, there was a span of 13 bases. The CDR3 nucleotides are TGCAGCGCTAGGGACGGGACCTCTGGAAACACCATATATTTT. Encoded protein: CSARDGTSGNTIYF. The full variable domain, its missing parts supplied by reference TRBV29-1 and TRBJ1-3, is SAVISQKPSRDICQRGTSLTIQCQVDSQVTMMFWYRQQPGQSLTLIATANQGSEATYESGFVIDKFPISRPNLTFSTLTVSNMSPEDSSIYLCSARDGTSGNTIYFGEGSWLTVV.

V and J are TRBV27 and TRBJ1-2; D not resolved. This CDR3 region has 13 residues. Germline lookup yields CDR1 MNHEY and CDR2 SMNVEV (reference sequence). Between the trimmed V and J ends, which lost 2 bases and 2 bases, there was a span of 6 bases. This CDR3 is CASSLKANYGYTF. CDR3 nucleotides: TGTGCCAGCAGTTTAAAGGCCAACTATGGCTACACCTTC.

The chain is built from TRBV6-6 and TRBJ2-5; the match to TRBD2 covers 9 bases. The CDR3 totals 17 residues. Germline V gene sequence: CDR1 MNHNY, CDR2 SVGAGI (reference sequence). J was trimmed by 5 bases and V by 4 bases; bases with no gene match: 14. The CDR3 DNA follows: TGTGCCAGCAGTTTACCGGGACTAGCACTCTTAGGGGAGACCCAGTACTTC. Its translation: CASSLPGLALLGETQYF.

The chain is built from TRBV28 and TRBJ2-7, with D perhaps assigned TRBD1 or TRBD2 (5 bases each). This CDR3 comprises 15 residues. Germline CDR1 reads MDHEN; CDR2 reads SYDVKM. The V end lost 3 bases, the J end lost 1 base, and 13 bases lay between the germline ends. The CDR3 sequence is CASSLLGTGSYEQYF. The CDR3, as DNA: TGTGCCAGCAGTTTGTTGGGGACCGGGTCCTACGAGCAGTACTTC.

CDR3 protein: CASGQPPSYEQYF. For the CDR3, the DNA is TGTGCTAGTGGTCAGCCGCCCTCCTACGAGCAGTACTTC. This rearrangement joins TRBV12-5 to TRBJ2-7; D is uncertain. Per the germline V gene, CDR1 is LGHNT and CDR2 is FRNRAP. The V gene lost 5 bases and the J gene lost 0 bases, with 8 bases spanning the gap. CDR3 length equals 13 residues.

The V call is TRBV12-3 or TRBV12-4, the J call TRBJ1-1, with a weak D call TRBD1 (5 bases). V dropped 2 bases and J dropped 1 base, with 11 bases sitting between them. The CDR3 contains 15 residues. Here the CDR3 reads CASSLRAGPNTEAFF. CDR3 bases: TGTGCCAGCAGTTTAAGGGCGGGGCCGAACACTGAAGCTTTCTTT.